This entry lists 3 T cell receptor beta chains sequenced from one sample in a study of shared clonotypes between healthy human individuals. Clones were sequenced by immunoSEQ multiplex PCR, and TCRdb holds only the in-frame ones, with some missing. The data contain roughly 2.4 million clones, about 94% of them singletons. The sample consisted of naive CD4+ T cells sorted from blood. Subset: CD45RA+ positively selected. These receptors were taken from a man between 18 and 29 years old in good health.

The chain combines TRBV9 with TRBJ1-2; D is possibly TRBD1 (5 bases). The CDR3 runs 15 residues. Germline V lookup: CDR1 SGDLS, CDR2 YYNGEE. The V end was cut by 4 bases, the J end by 6 bases, with 19 bases between. This CDR3 reads CASSSPPPGTDGYTF. In DNA form, the CDR3 reads TGTGCCAGCAGCTCCCCGCCCCCCGGGACCGATGGCTACACCTTC.

The J gene is TRBJ1-2, the V gene TRBV6-1; D is unresolved. The length of the CDR3 is 12 residues. The V end was cut by 5 bases, the J end by 5 bases, with 9 bases between. CDR1 MNHNS and CDR2 SASEGT come from the germline V gene. CDR3 nucleotides: TGTGCCAGCAGTCGGACGGGGTATGGCTACACCTTC. Amino acid sequence: CASSRTGYGYTF.

The chain couples TRBV4-1 to TRBJ1-4; possible D gene TRBD1, 5 bases. CDR1 and CDR2 from the germline V gene are MGHRA and YSYEKL. The germline V and J ends were trimmed by 3 bases and 6 bases, with 17 bases remaining between them. The CDR3 runs to 16 residues. The CDR3 reads CASSQGFGGNHEKLFF. For the CDR3, the DNA is TGCGCCAGCAGCCAGGGTTTTGGGGGGAACCATGAAAAACTGTTTTTT.